The source of this TCR beta chain is a study of T cells after posttransplantation cyclophosphamide. Findings and caveats of the study: Tissue-infiltrating T cells from skin or gut overlapped little with blood T cells. Donor CD8+ memory clones often dominated recipient blood repertoires at later times. Recipient CMV seropositivity and CMV reactivation strongly tracked TRB clonality.

Measured with immunoSEQ multiplex PCR; TCRdb has only the in-frame clones, and not every one. The sample records tens of thousands of clones, approximately 86% being singletons. This clone rates as medium-sized (0.01 to 0.1%). Its specificity is unknown. The V and J ends lost 4 bases and 0 bases respectively, with 10 bases between them. This CDR3 region has 15 residues. Germline lookup yields CDR1 MDHEN and CDR2 SYDVKM. The rearrangement links TRBV28 to TRBJ1-5; tentative D call: TRBD1 (6 bases). Sequencing input: PBMCs. This sequence originates from a man aged 25-45 years with a blood cancer, CMV-positive, and with a related stem cell donor. The DNA of the CDR3 is TGTGCCAGCAGTTCTGGGGACATTAGCAATCAGCCCCAGCATTTT. This encodes CASSSGDISNQPQHF.